This entry lists 5 T cell receptor beta chains sequenced from one sample in a study of OX40 agonist ivuxolimab in advanced cancers. Clones were sequenced by immunoSEQ multiplex PCR, and TCRdb holds only the in-frame ones, with some missing. The sample lists around 76,000 clones; 70% to 90% were seen once. The material sequenced was CD4+ or CD8+ T cells sorted from blood, taken in a trial of the OX40 agonist ivuxolimab. These receptor sequences come from an adult with an advanced solid tumor such as melanoma, head and neck, liver or kidney cancer.

The V gene is TRBV28, the J gene TRBJ1-5; D possibly corresponds to TRBD1 (6 bases). V lost 5 bases to trimming and J lost 12 bases, with 14 bases between them. CDR3 length: 12 residues. CDR1 and CDR2 (germline): MDHEN, SYDVKM. The CDR3 DNA sequence: TGTGCCAGCAGTCCGCTGGGGGCCGACCAGCATTTT. This codes for CASSPLGADQHF.

The chain recombines TRBV7-2 with TRBJ2-2; D is undetermined. Germline values: CDR1 SGHTA, CDR2 FQGNSA. V gave up 5 bases and J gave up 1 base, with 8 bases separating them. The CDR3 has 14 amino acids. CDR3: CASSPQENTGELFF. CDR3 DNA: TGTGCCAGCAGCCCCCAGGAGAACACCGGGGAGCTGTTTTTT.

This chain connects TRBV18 to TRBJ2-2; D call uncertain. Germline V gene lookup returns CDR1 KGHSH and CDR2 LQKENI. This CDR3 is built from 12 residues. V gave up 6 bases and J gave up 6 bases, with 8 bases separating them. The CDR3 bases are TGTGCCAGCTCCCCATCGGCCGGGGAGCTGTTTTTT. Encoded protein: CASSPSAGELFF.

The rearrangement links TRBV14 to TRBJ2-1; 9 nucleotides agree with TRBD2. Germline V gene lookup returns CDR1 SGHDN and CDR2 FVKESK. V gave up 3 bases and J gave up 2 bases; unmatched junction bases: 8. This CDR3 contains 17 residues. The CDR3 loop reads CASSHPGASGTYNEQFF. DNA of the CDR3: TGTGCCAGCAGCCACCCCGGGGCTAGCGGGACCTACAATGAGCAGTTCTTC.

The table lists this clone with a few counts. V is TRBV28 and J is TRBJ2-7; perhaps TRBD1 as D (7 bases). This CDR3 region has 18 residues. V dropped 2 bases and J dropped 5 bases, with 25 bases sitting between them. Germline CDR1 and CDR2: MDHEN and SYDVKM. CDR3 region: CASSLPRWIRGASDEQYF. Written as DNA, the CDR3 is TGTGCCAGCAGTTTACCCCGTTGGATCAGGGGGGCCTCGGACGAGCAGTACTTC.